This TCR beta chain was identified in a study of T cell responses to AZD1222 COVID-19 vaccine. Study-wide results and limits: After the peak T cell response, and only then, were repertoires sampled.

Assay used: immunoSEQ multiplex PCR; TCRdb lists only in-frame clones, some missing. The sample includes over 130,000 clones, more than 80% of them seen just once. The V gene end was trimmed by 0 bases and the J gene end by 8 bases; junction bases not matched to a gene: 7. This CDR3 region has 15 residues. Germline CDR1 reads LNHNV; CDR2 reads YYDKDF (reference sequence). In the case of this clone: Its antigen remains unknown.

The V gene is TRBV15, the J gene TRBJ2-3; 8 nucleotides line up with TRBD2. The TCR originated in an adult who received the MenACWY meningococcal vaccine as a control. Sequenced material: peripheral blood, taken 28 days after the second dose of the MenACWY control vaccine. The CDR3 protein is CATSRDMGLVSTQYF. CDR3 DNA sequence: TGTGCCACCAGCAGAGATATGGGACTAGTGAGTACGCAGTATTTT.